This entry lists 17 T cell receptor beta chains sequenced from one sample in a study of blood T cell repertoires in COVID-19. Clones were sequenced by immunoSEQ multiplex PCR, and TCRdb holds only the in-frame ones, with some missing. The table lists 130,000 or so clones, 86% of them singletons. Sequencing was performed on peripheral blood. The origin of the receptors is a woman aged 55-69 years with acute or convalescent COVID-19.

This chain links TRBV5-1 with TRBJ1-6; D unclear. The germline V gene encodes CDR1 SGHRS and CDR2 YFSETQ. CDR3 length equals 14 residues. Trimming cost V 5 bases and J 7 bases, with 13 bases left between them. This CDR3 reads CASRPDGVNSPLHF. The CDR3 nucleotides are TGCGCCAGCAGGCCCGACGGGGTAAATTCACCCCTCCACTTT.

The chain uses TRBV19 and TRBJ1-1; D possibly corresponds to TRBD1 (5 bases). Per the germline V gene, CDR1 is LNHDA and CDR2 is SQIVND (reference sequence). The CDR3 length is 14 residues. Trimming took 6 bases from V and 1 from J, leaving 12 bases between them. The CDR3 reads CASSAGGGNTEAFF. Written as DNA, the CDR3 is TGTGCCAGTAGCGCCGGGGGAGGGAACACTGAAGCTTTCTTT.

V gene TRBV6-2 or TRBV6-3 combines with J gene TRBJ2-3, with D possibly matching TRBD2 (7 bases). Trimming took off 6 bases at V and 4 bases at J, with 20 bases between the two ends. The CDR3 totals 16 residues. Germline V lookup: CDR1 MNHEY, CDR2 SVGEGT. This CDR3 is CASSRVGGGVADTQYF. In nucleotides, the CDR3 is TGTGCCAGCAGCAGGGTAGGGGGGGGCGTCGCAGATACGCAGTATTTT.

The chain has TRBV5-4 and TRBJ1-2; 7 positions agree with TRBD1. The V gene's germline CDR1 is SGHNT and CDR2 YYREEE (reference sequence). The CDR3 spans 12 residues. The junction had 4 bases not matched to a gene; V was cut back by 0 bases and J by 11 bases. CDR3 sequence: CASSLDDRDYTF. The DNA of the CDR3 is TGTGCCAGCAGCTTGGATGACAGGGATTACACCTTC.

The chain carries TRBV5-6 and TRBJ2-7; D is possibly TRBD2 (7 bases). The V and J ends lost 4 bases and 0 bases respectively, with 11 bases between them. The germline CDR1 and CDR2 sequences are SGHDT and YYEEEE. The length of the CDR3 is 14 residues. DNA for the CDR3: TGTGCCAGCAGCAGGGGGGGAAGCTCCTACGAGCAGTACTTC. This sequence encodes CASSRGGSSYEQYF. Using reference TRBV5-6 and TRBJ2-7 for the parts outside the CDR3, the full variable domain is DAGVTQSPTHLIKTRGQQVTLRCSPKSGHDTVSWYQQALGQGPQFIFQYYEEEERQRGNFPDRFSGHQFPNYSSELNVNALLLGDSALYLCASSRGGSSYEQYFGPGTRLTVT.

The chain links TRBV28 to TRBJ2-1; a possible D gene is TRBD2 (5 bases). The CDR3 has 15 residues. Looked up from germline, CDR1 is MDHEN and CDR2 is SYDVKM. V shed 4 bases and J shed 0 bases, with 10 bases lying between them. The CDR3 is CASSSLAGSYNEQFF. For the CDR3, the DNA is TGTGCCAGCAGTTCTCTAGCAGGCTCCTACAATGAGCAGTTCTTC.

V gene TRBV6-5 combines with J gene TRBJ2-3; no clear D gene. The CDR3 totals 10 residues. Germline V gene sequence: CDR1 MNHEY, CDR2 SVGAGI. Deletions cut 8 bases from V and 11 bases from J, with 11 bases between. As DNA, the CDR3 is TGTGCCAGCGTTAGTTTTGGGCAGTATTTT. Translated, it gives CASVSFGQYF.

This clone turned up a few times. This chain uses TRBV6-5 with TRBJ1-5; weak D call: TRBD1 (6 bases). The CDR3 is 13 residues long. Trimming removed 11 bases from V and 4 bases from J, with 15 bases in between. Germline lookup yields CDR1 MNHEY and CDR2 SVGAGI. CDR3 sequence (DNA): TGTGCCGTAAGGGCAGGGGTTAATCAGCCCCAGCATTTT. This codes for CAVRAGVNQPQHF.

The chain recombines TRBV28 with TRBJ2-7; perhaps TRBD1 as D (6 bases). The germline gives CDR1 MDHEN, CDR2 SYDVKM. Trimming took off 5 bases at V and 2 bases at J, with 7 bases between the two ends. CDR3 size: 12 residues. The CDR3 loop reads CASSPGAYEQYF. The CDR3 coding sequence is TGTGCCAGCAGTCCAGGGGCCTACGAGCAGTACTTC.

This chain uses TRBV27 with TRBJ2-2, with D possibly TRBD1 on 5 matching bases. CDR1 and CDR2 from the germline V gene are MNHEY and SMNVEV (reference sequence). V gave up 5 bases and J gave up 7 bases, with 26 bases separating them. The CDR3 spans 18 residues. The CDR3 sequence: CASSKPSTGPQQVGELFF. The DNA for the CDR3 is TGTGCCAGCAGTAAACCTTCAACCGGGCCCCAACAGGTCGGGGAGCTGTTTTTT.

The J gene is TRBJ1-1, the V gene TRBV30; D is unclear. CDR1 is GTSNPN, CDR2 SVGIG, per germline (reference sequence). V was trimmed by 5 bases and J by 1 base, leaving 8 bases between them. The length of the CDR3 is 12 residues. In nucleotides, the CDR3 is TGTGCCTGGGCCCCGCGGAACACTGAAGCTTTCTTT. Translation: CAWAPRNTEAFF.

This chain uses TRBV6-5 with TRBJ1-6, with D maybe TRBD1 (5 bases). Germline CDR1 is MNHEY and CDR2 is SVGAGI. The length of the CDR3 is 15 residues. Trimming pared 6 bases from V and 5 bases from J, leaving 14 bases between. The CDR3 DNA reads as TGTGCCAGCAGGGTTGACAGAGTCAATAATTCACCCCTCCACTTT. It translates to CASRVDRVNNSPLHF.

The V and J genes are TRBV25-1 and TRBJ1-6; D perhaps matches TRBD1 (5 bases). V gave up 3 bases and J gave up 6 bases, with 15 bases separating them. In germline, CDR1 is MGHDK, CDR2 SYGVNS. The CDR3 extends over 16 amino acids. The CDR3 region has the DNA TGTGCCAGCAGTGAGAGGTCCGGGACTGGTAATTCACCCCTCCACTTT. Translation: CASSERSGTGNSPLHF.

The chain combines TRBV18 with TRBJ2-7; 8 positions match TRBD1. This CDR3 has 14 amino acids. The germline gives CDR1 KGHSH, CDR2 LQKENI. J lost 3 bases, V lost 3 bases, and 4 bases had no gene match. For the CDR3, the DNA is TGTGCCAGCTCACCCGACAGGGGCGGCTACGAGCAGTACTTC. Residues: CASSPDRGGYEQYF.

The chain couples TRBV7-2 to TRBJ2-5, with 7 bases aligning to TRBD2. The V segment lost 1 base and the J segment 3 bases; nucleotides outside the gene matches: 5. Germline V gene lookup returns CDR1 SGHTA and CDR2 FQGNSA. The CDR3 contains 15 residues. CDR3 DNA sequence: TGTGCCAGCAGCTTAGGATTGCTAGCGGAAGAGACCCAGTACTTC. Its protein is CASSLGLLAEETQYF.

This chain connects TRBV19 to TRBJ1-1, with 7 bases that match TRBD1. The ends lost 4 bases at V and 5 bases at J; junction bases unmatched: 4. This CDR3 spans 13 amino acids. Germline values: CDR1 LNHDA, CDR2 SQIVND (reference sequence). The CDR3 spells CASSRQGVTEAFF. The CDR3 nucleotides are TGTGCCAGTAGTAGGCAGGGGGTGACTGAAGCTTTCTTT.

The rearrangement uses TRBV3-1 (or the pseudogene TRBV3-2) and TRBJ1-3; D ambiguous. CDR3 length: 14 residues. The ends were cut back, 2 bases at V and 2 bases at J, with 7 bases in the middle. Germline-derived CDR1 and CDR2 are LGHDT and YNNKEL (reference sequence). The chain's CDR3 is CASSQRRTGNTIYF. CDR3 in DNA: TGTGCCAGCAGCCAACGCAGAACTGGAAACACCATATATTTT.